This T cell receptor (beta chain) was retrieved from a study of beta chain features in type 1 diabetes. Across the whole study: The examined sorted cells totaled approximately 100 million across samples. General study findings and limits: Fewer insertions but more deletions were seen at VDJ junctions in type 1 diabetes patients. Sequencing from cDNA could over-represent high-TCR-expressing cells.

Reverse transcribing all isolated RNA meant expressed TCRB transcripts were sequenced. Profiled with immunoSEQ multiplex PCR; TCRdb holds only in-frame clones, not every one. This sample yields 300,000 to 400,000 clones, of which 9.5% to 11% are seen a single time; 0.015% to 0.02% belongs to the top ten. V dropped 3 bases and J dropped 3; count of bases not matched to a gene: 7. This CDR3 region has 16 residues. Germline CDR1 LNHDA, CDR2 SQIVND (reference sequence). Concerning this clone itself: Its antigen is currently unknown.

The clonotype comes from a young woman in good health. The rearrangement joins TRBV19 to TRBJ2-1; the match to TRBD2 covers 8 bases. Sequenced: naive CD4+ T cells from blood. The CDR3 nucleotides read TGTGCCAGTAGTATCTCCGGGACTAGTGGCTACAATGAGCAGTTCTTC. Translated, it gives CASSISGTSGYNEQFF. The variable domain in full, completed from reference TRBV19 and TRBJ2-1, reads DGGITQSPKYLFRKEGQNVTLSCEQNLNHDAMYWYRQDPGQGLRLIYYSQIVNDFQKGDIAEGYSVSREKKESFPLTVTSAQKNPTAFYLCASSISGTSGYNEQFFGPGTRLTVL.